The rows below give T cell receptor beta chains drawn from one sample of a study of cytomegalovirus exposure and HLA in healthy donors. The table came from immunoSEQ multiplex PCR; TCRdb's copy has only in-frame clones and leaves some out. In the table there are some 120,000 clones, approximately 71% of which are singletons. The material sequenced was PBMCs. These receptors came from a woman in her 50s in good health and CMV-seronegative. CDR3s include the opening cysteine and the closing phenylalanine or tryptophan. The D gene is left open where the match is weak. The size field is filled for only some rows; it gives once, few, many or a size class.

clone size: -
D gene: -
V gene: TRBV7-2
J gene: TRBJ2-7
CDR3 DNA: TGTGCCAGCAGCTTAGCCGCAGGGGCCGACTACGAGCAGTACTTC
CDR3 protein: CASSLAAGADYEQYF

clone size: once
D gene: -
V gene: TRBV30
J gene: TRBJ2-4
CDR3 DNA: TGTGCCTGGAGTCGGAGTTTTGGCAACATTCAGTACTTC
CDR3 protein: CAWSRSFGNIQYF

clone size: -
D gene: -
V gene: TRBV27
J gene: TRBJ1-5
CDR3 DNA: TGTGCCAGCAGTTTGCGGGATAGCAATCAGCCCCAGCATTTT
CDR3 protein: CASSLRDSNQPQHF

clone size: -
D gene: -
V gene: TRBV7-3
J gene: TRBJ1-1
CDR3 DNA: TGTGCCAGCAGCCCAGCCGGAGGGAACACTGAAGCTTTCTTT
CDR3 protein: CASSPAGGNTEAFF

clone size: -
D gene: -
V gene: TRBV7-9
J gene: TRBJ2-5
CDR3 DNA: TGTGCCAGCAGCTTAGCCCGTGTCCAGGGTCCGGGAGAGACCCAGTACTTC
CDR3 protein: CASSLARVQGPGETQYF

clone size: -
D gene: TRBD2
V gene: TRBV28
J gene: TRBJ2-7
CDR3 DNA: TGTGCCAGCAGTTTAGTCCTAGCGGGACAGATATTGAGGGTAGGGGCCTGGTCCTACGAGCAGTACTTC
CDR3 protein: CASSLVLAGQILRVGAWSYEQYF

clone size: -
D gene: -
V gene: TRBV15
J gene: TRBJ1-1
CDR3 DNA: TGTGCCACCAGCAGACCGGGAGATGAAGCTTTCTTT
CDR3 protein: CATSRPGDEAFF

clone size: -
D gene: -
V gene: TRBV5-6
J gene: TRBJ1-2
CDR3 DNA: TGTGCCAGCAGCTTCCTCTCGACAGGTTTTTACTATGGCTACACCTTC
CDR3 protein: CASSFLSTGFYYGYTF

clone size: -
D gene: -
V gene: TRBV7-8
J gene: TRBJ1-4
CDR3 DNA: TGTGCCAGCAGCGGATTTGGGGGGATCGCGTCTAATGAAAAACTGTTTTTT
CDR3 protein: CASSGFGGIASNEKLFF

clone size: -
D gene: -
V gene: TRBV7-2
J gene: TRBJ2-7
CDR3 DNA: TGTGCCAGCAGCTTTACGCGGGCCTCCTCCTACGAGCAGTACTTC
CDR3 protein: CASSFTRASSYEQYF

clone size: -
D gene: -
V gene: TRBV6-6
J gene: TRBJ2-5
CDR3 DNA: TGTGCCAGCAGCCCAGGACTGGGGAGGGAGACCCAGTACTTC
CDR3 protein: CASSPGLGRETQYF

clone size: -
D gene: -
V gene: TRBV29-1
J gene: TRBJ1-4
CDR3 DNA: TGCAGCGCGTACGGGGCAACTAATGAAAAACTGTTTTTT
CDR3 protein: CSAYGATNEKLFF

clone size: -
D gene: TRBD1
V gene: TRBV7-9
J gene: TRBJ1-1
CDR3 DNA: TGTGCCAGCAGCCCGGACAGGCCCGAAGCTTTCTTT
CDR3 protein: CASSPDRPEAFF

clone size: -
D gene: TRBD2
V gene: TRBV28
J gene: TRBJ2-1
CDR3 DNA: TGTGCCAGCACCCAATTAACGAGGCCGGGGGGTGAGCAGTTCTTC
CDR3 protein: CASTQLTRPGGEQFF

clone size: -
D gene: -
V gene: TRBV7-9
J gene: TRBJ2-1
CDR3 DNA: TGTGCCAGCAGCCCTCGGGGTAGGCTAGACTCCTACAATGAGCAGTTCTTC
CDR3 protein: CASSPRGRLDSYNEQFF